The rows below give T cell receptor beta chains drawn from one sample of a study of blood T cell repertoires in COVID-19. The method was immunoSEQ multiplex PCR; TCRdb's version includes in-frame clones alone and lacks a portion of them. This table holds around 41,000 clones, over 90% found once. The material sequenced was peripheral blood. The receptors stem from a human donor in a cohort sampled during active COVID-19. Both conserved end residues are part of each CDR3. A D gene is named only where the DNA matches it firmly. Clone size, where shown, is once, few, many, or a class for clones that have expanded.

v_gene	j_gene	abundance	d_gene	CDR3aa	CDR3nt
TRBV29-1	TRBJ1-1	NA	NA	CSVEGRLNTEAFF	TGCAGCGTTGAAGGCAGGTTGAACACTGAAGCTTTCTTT
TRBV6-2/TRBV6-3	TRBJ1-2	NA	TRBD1	CASSGQTGWHGYTF	TGTGCCAGCAGTGGCCAGACAGGGTGGCATGGCTACACCTTC
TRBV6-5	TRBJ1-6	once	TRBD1	CASETGSSYNSPLHF	TGTGCCAGCGAGACAGGGAGCTCCTATAATTCACCCCTCCACTTT
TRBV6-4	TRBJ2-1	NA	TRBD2	CASSDSLAGGHEQFF	TGTGCCAGCAGTGACTCACTAGCGGGGGGGCATGAGCAGTTCTTC
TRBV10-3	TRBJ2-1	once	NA	CAISWDFNEQFF	TGTGCCATCAGTTGGGACTTTAATGAGCAGTTCTTC
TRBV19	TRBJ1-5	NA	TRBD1	CASSPRTGLIDQPQHF	TGTGCCAGTAGCCCTCGGACAGGGCTTATAGATCAGCCCCAGCATTTT
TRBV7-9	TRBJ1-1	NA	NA	CASSVPDTMNTEAFF	TGTGCCAGCAGCGTCCCGGACACAATGAACACTGAAGCTTTCTTT
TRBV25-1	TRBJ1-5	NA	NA	CASSERQAYSNQPQHF	TGTGCCAGCAGTGAAAGACAGGCATACAGCAATCAGCCCCAGCATTTT
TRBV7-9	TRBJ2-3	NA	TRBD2	CASSLGGSADTQYF	TGTGCCAGCAGCTTAGGCGGGAGCGCAGATACGCAGTATTTT
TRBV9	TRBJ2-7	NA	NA	CASSVGLGSYEQYF	TGTGCCAGCAGCGTAGGGCTAGGTTCCTACGAGCAGTACTTC
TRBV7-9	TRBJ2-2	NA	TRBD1	CASSSPTGGRVGELFF	TGTGCCAGCAGCTCCCCGACAGGGGGGCGGGTCGGGGAGCTGTTTTTT